The next 16 T cell receptor beta chains were all read from a single sample in a study of blood T cell repertoires in COVID-19. Measured with immunoSEQ multiplex PCR; TCRdb has only the in-frame clones, and not every one. The table shows roughly 190,000 clones, with approximately 90% occurring only once. Specimen: peripheral blood. Source of these receptors: a young man with active or convalescent COVID-19.

V usage is TRBV5-4 and J usage is TRBJ2-2; D uncertain. Trimming removed 7 bases at V and 0 bases at J, with 10 bases between. CDR1 and CDR2 (germline): SGHNT, YYREEE (reference sequence). The CDR3 extends over 14 amino acids. The chain's CDR3 is CASRPIANTGELFF. The CDR3, as DNA: TGTGCCAGCCGCCCCATAGCGAACACCGGGGAGCTGTTTTTT.

The chain uses TRBV6-2 or TRBV6-3 and TRBJ2-2; 8 bases match TRBD2. The CDR3 consists of 18 residues. The V gene's germline CDR1 is MNHEY and CDR2 SVGEGT. Unmatched junction bases numbered 12, after V lost 2 bases and J lost 4 bases. The CDR3 region is CASSYPRGSGRGTGELFF. As DNA, the CDR3 is TGTGCCAGCAGTTACCCAAGGGGGAGCGGGAGAGGCACCGGGGAGCTGTTTTTT.

The V and J genes are TRBV4-1 and TRBJ2-1, with TRBD2 identical over 11 bases. This CDR3 contains 17 residues. With 2 bases clipped from V and 0 bases from J, the junction kept 3 bases outside the gene matches. The V gene's germline CDR1 is MGHRA and CDR2 YSYEKL. CDR3 nucleotide sequence: TGCGCCAGCAGCCAAACTAGCGGGGGACCCTCCTACAATGAGCAGTTCTTC. Translating it yields CASSQTSGGPSYNEQFF.

The gene calls are TRBV5-4 and TRBJ2-3, with 11 bases lining up with TRBD2. The CDR3 is made up of 16 amino acids. Per germline, CDR1 SGHNT and CDR2 YYREEE (reference sequence). After removal of 5 bases from V and 5 bases from J, the junction contained 10 bases not matched to a gene. The CDR3 spells CASRGSGGAGVDTQYF. The CDR3 DNA sequence: TGTGCCAGCAGGGGTAGCGGGGGGGCCGGTGTAGATACGCAGTATTTT. Full variable domain (outside the CDR3, taken from reference TRBV5-4 and TRBJ2-3): ETGVTQSPTHLIKTRGQQVTLRCSSQSGHNTVSWYQQALGQGPQFIFQYYREEENGRGNFPPRFSGLQFPNYSSELNVNALELDDSALYLCASRGSGGAGVDTQYFGPGTRLTVL.

The chain combines TRBV6-5 with TRBJ2-7; perhaps TRBD2 as D (6 bases). V shed 0 bases and J shed 5 bases, with 14 bases lying between them. Looked up from germline, CDR1 is MNHEY and CDR2 is SVGAGI. The length of the CDR3 is 15 residues. CDR3 DNA sequence: TGTGCCAGCAGTTACTCGGTTGCCCGCGGGGACGAGCAGTACTTC. As protein: CASSYSVARGDEQYF.

This chain uses TRBV7-9 with TRBJ1-2; the D gene is possibly TRBD1 (5 bases). Germline assignment: CDR1 SEHNR and CDR2 FQNEAQ (reference sequence). The CDR3 totals 14 residues. Trimming stripped 2 bases from V and 8 bases from J, with 15 bases between. Here the CDR3 reads CASSLSRQGLGYTF. In DNA, the CDR3 is TGTGCCAGCAGCTTAAGTCGGCAGGGTTTGGGCTACACCTTC.

V usage is TRBV27 and J usage is TRBJ1-2, with D tentatively TRBD1 (5 bases). V was cut by 3 bases and J by 2 bases, with 7 bases left in between. This CDR3 has 13 residues. From germline, CDR1 is MNHEY and CDR2 SMNVEV (reference sequence). CDR3 region: CASSFDRNYGYTF. CDR3 DNA: TGTGCCAGCAGTTTTGACAGAAACTATGGCTACACCTTC.

V usage is TRBV30 and J usage is TRBJ2-7, with TRBD1 identical over 12 bases. CDR3 length equals 18 residues. V trimming: 3 bases; J trimming: 5 bases; junction bases outside the gene matches: 17. Germline loops: CDR1 GTSNPN, CDR2 SVGIG (reference sequence). CDR3 coding DNA: TGTGCCTGGAGAACCGGGACAGGGGGCCGTAAACCGTACCACGAGCAGTACTTC. The encoded protein is CAWRTGTGGRKPYHEQYF.

The V and J genes are TRBV5-4 and TRBJ1-2, with D tentatively TRBD1 (6 bases). There are 18 residues in the CDR3. Trimming stripped 4 bases from V and 2 bases from J, with 24 bases between. CDR1 and CDR2 from the germline V gene are SGHNT and YYREEE (reference sequence). The CDR3 sequence: CASSREQGPEVPNYGYTF. CDR3 coding DNA: TGTGCCAGCAGCAGAGAACAGGGACCCGAGGTACCAAACTATGGCTACACCTTC.

This rearrangement joins TRBV2 to TRBJ2-7; perhaps TRBD2 as D (5 bases). Per germline, CDR1 SNHLY and CDR2 FYNNEI. V lost 7 bases to trimming and J lost 2 bases, with 18 bases between them. CDR3 length equals 15 residues. The CDR3 coding sequence is TGTGCCAGCACCGAGGGAAGTTCACCCCCCTACGAGCAGTACTTC. Translated, it gives CASTEGSSPPYEQYF.

This sequence joins TRBV30 and TRBJ1-3, with a weak D call TRBD1 (5 bases). The germline CDR1 and CDR2 sequences are GTSNPN and SVGIG (reference sequence). Between the trimmed V and J ends, which lost 1 base and 0 bases, there was a span of 13 bases. CDR3 length: 16 residues. As DNA, the CDR3 is TGTGCCTGGAGTGGGGGGGTGGCTTACTCTGGAAACACCATATATTTT. Protein product: CAWSGGVAYSGNTIYF. Drawing the rest from reference TRBV30 and TRBJ1-3, the complete variable domain is SQTIHQWPATLVQPVGSPLSLECTVEGTSNPNLYWYRQAAGRGLQLLFYSVGIGQISSEVPQNLSASRPQDRQFILSSKKLLLSDSGFYLCAWSGGVAYSGNTIYFGEGSWLTVV.

CDR3 residues: CASGIAGGPPSYEQYF. For the CDR3, the DNA is TGCGCCAGCGGTATAGCGGGAGGCCCTCCCTCCTACGAGCAGTACTTC. The chain has TRBV23-1 and TRBJ2-7; 10 bases align to TRBD2. TRBV23-1 is given ORF status, its function remaining uncertain. V lost 8 bases to trimming and J lost 0 bases; unmatched junction nucleotides: 10. CDR3 length: 16 amino acids.

The chain recombines TRBV3-1 (or the pseudogene TRBV3-2) with TRBJ1-3; 8 bases line up with TRBD1. Germline V gene lookup returns CDR1 LGHDT and CDR2 YNNKEL (reference sequence). V gave up 1 base and J gave up 1 base; unmatched junction bases: 9. The CDR3 runs to 18 residues. The CDR3 bases are TGTGCCAGCAGCCAAGTCCGGCAGGGGGCTTTATCTGGAAACACCATATATTTT. It is translated as CASSQVRQGALSGNTIYF.

This clone was recorded once. The identical CDR3 is also encoded by other nucleotide sequences in the sample. The chain couples TRBV5-1 to TRBJ1-4; 7 bases are shared with TRBD1. The CDR3 runs to 15 residues. The germline V gene has CDR1 SGHRS and CDR2 YFSETQ. J was trimmed by 0 bases and V by 4 bases; bases with no gene match: 3. This CDR3 is CASSLGTATNEKLFF. CDR3 in DNA: TGCGCCAGCAGCCTGGGGACAGCAACTAATGAAAAACTGTTTTTT.

This chain connects TRBV2 to TRBJ1-1; D is perhaps TRBD1 (5 bases). CDR3 size: 11 residues. The V and J ends lost 11 bases and 6 bases respectively, with 13 bases between them. Germline assignment: CDR1 SNHLY and CDR2 FYNNEI. In DNA form, the CDR3 reads TGTGCCGGTCTGGGGGGAGCTGAAGCTTTCTTT. Residues: CAGLGGAEAFF.

The rearrangement links TRBV5-6 to TRBJ2-2; 7 bases are shared with TRBD1. Germline V CDR1 and CDR2: SGHDT, YYEEEE. This CDR3 is 17 amino acids long. V lost 0 bases and J lost 1; bases outside the gene matches: 6. This chain's CDR3 is CASSLGRGLLNTGELFF. CDR3 DNA sequence: TGTGCCAGCAGCTTGGGCAGGGGGTTGTTGAACACCGGGGAGCTGTTTTTT. Complete variable domain (other parts from reference TRBV5-6 and TRBJ2-2): DAGVTQSPTHLIKTRGQQVTLRCSPKSGHDTVSWYQQALGQGPQFIFQYYEEEERQRGNFPDRFSGHQFPNYSSELNVNALLLGDSALYLCASSLGRGLLNTGELFFGEGSRLTVL.